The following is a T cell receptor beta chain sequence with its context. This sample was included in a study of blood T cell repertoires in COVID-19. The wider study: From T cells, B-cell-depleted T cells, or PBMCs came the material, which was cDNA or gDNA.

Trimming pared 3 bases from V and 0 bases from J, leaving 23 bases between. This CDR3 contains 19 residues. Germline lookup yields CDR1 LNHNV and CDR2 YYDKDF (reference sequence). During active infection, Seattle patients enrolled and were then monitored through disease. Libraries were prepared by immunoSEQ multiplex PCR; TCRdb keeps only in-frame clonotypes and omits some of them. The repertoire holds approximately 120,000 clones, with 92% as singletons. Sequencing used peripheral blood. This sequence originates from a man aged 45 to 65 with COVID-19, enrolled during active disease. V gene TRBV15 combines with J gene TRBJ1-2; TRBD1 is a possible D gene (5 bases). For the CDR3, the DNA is TGTGCCACCAGCAGCCTCACCGGGGGGGATCTCCGAGCTAACTATGGCTACACCTTC. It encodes CATSSLTGGDLRANYGYTF.